These 27 T cell receptor beta chains were all obtained from the same sample, sequenced in a study of T-cell reconstitution after alpha-beta-depleted transplantation in children. A library of TCRbeta sequences, prepared with unique molecular identifiers, was generated. TCRdb redid the calling of the PCR reads with MiXCR, one entry per CDR3 protein. The table includes some 300,000 distinct CDR3 sequences, around 10% detected once. The sequences come from PBMCs, collected before TCRalphabeta/CD19-depleted stem cell transplant. Receptor source: a boy younger than two with acute myeloid leukemia, due to receive a stem cell transplant.

The J gene is TRBJ2-7, the V gene TRBV5-1; D uncertain. V dropped 4 bases and J dropped 0 bases, with 14 bases sitting between them. The CDR3 is 15 residues long. CDR1 SGHRS and CDR2 YFSETQ come from the germline V gene. DNA for the CDR3: TGCGCCAGCAGCCCCCGAGACGGCGGCTCCTACGAGCAGTACTTC. Protein sequence: CASSPRDGGSYEQYF.

This clonotype appeared a few times. This chain joins TRBV25-1 and TRBJ2-2; no reliable D call. The CDR3 contains 9 residues. CDR1 is MGHDK and CDR2 is SYGVNS in the germline V gene. The CDR3 bases are TGTCCGCGGTCCGGGGAGCTGTTTTTT. Encoded protein: CPRSGELFF.

This clonotype has ten or more counts. The chain is built from TRBV5-1 and TRBJ2-5; a weak D match, TRBD1 (7 bases). CDR1 and CDR2 from the germline V gene are SGHRS and YFSETQ. V was clipped by 0 bases and J by 2 bases, with 14 bases between them. CDR3 length: 16 residues. CDR3 amino acids: CASSLAGRQGQETQYF. Here the CDR3 DNA reads TGCGCCAGCAGCTTGGCCGGGAGACAGGGTCAAGAGACCCAGTACTTC.

This clonotype was counted many times. The J gene is TRBJ2-1, the V gene TRBV5-1; 12 nucleotides line up with TRBD2. The germline CDR1 and CDR2 sequences are SGHRS and YFSETQ. Trimming took 1 base from V and 0 from J; bases not matched to a gene: 8. The length of the CDR3 is 19 residues. The CDR3 region has the DNA TGCGCCAGCAGCTTGAGGCTAGCGGGAGGGCCTCTCTCCTACAATGAGCAGTTCTTC. Translating it yields CASSLRLAGGPLSYNEQFF.

This clonotype was seen many times. V gene TRBV7-9 combines with J gene TRBJ2-3; TRBD2 agrees at 8 bases. V lost 0 bases to trimming and J lost 0 bases; unmatched junction nucleotides: 2. The CDR3 loop spans 16 amino acids. Germline lookup yields CDR1 SEHNR and CDR2 FQNEAQ (reference sequence). This CDR3 is CASSLAGTRSTDTQYF. The CDR3, as DNA: TGTGCCAGCAGCTTAGCTGGGACTAGGAGCACAGATACGCAGTATTTT.

There are many counts of this clonotype. This chain uses TRBV9 with TRBJ2-2; 7 nucleotides line up with TRBD1. V was pared by 3 bases and J by 4 bases, with 0 bases of the junction left unmatched. Germline V gene lookup returns CDR1 SGDLS and CDR2 YYNGEE. CDR3 size: 13 residues. The CDR3 loop is CASSGQGTGELFF. The CDR3 DNA follows: TGTGCCAGCAGCGGACAGGGCACCGGGGAGCTGTTTTTT.

This clonotype occurred many times. The chain links TRBV7-2 to TRBJ2-1; TRBD2 aligns across 7 bases. The junction had 3 bases not matched to a gene; V was cut back by 4 bases and J by 9 bases. CDR1 and CDR2 from the germline V gene are SGHTA and FQGNSA. The CDR3 consists of 12 residues. As DNA, the CDR3 is TGTGCCAGCAGCTCGCGGGGGTTTGAGCAGTTCTTC. It translates to CASSSRGFEQFF.

This clonotype appeared many times. DNA for the CDR3: TGCAGTGCACTAACAGGGGAGGGAGAGACCCAGTACTTC. The encoded protein is CSALTGEGETQYF. The V gene is TRBV20-1, the J gene TRBJ2-5; D might be TRBD1 or TRBD2, each matching 7 bases. The length of the CDR3 is 13 residues. Germline V lookup: CDR1 DFQATT, CDR2 SNEGSKA (reference sequence). V was cut by 6 bases and J by 4 bases, with 15 bases left in between.

This clonotype has at least ten counts. V and J are TRBV5-1 and TRBJ2-6, with D possibly TRBD1 on 6 matching bases. V was shortened by 0 bases and J by 0 bases, with 13 bases between the two germline ends. Germline-derived CDR1 and CDR2 are SGHRS and YFSETQ. This CDR3 spans 18 amino acids. The CDR3 sequence: CASSLVGRGISGANVLTF. The CDR3 region has the DNA TGCGCCAGCAGCTTGGTAGGCAGGGGAATCTCTGGGGCCAACGTCCTGACTTTC.

A note on this clonotype: One base away lies a much larger clone, so this may be a sequencing read error. This chain joins TRBV10-3 and TRBJ2-1; TRBD1 matches at 10 bases. There are 18 residues in the CDR3. Losses at the gene ends were 6 bases for V and 1 base for J; bases not matched to a gene: 12. The germline gives CDR1 ENHRY, CDR2 SYGVKD. In DNA form, the CDR3 reads TGTGCCATCAGCACCGGGACAGGGGTCCTCCATTCCTACAATGAGCAGTTCTTC. Protein: CAISTGTGVLHSYNEQFF.

This clonotype occurred a few times. The chain recombines TRBV20-1 with TRBJ2-7, with no clear D. The CDR3 loop spans 15 amino acids. Germline V gene lookup returns CDR1 DFQATT and CDR2 SNEGSKA (reference sequence). Trimming took off 2 bases at V and 2 bases at J, with 16 bases between the two ends. DNA of the CDR3: TGCAGTGCTAGAAACCCCAACACGGGTACCTACGAGCAGTACTTC. As protein: CSARNPNTGTYEQYF.

The chain carries TRBV20-1 and TRBJ2-5; 9 positions match TRBD2. The CDR3 spans 15 residues. CDR1 is DFQATT, CDR2 SNEGSKA, per germline (reference sequence). Germline trimming cut 6 bases from V and 2 bases from J; bases unmatched to any gene: 10. In nucleotides, the CDR3 is TGCAGTGCGCCAACTAGCGGGTCTTATCAAGAGACCCAGTACTTC. Residues: CSAPTSGSYQETQYF.

This clonotype was seen at least ten times. The rearrangement joins TRBV4-3 to TRBJ2-2; the match to TRBD2 covers 8 bases. The CDR3 extends over 20 amino acids. With V trimmed by 0 bases and J by 6 bases, 18 bases remained unmatched. CDR1 is LGHNA, CDR2 YSLEER, per germline. The chain's CDR3 is CASSQEGVMGSGRRPGELFF. CDR3 DNA sequence: TGCGCCAGCAGCCAAGAAGGGGTAATGGGGAGCGGGAGACGCCCCGGGGAGCTGTTTTTT.

V and J are TRBV6-1 and TRBJ2-6; D is unresolved. The CDR3 has 15 amino acids. From germline, CDR1 is MNHNS and CDR2 SASEGT. With 0 bases removed from V and 0 bases from J, the gap between germline ends came to 3 bases. The CDR3 here is CASSEAGSGANVLTF. DNA of the CDR3: TGTGCCAGCAGTGAAGCAGGCTCTGGGGCCAACGTCCTGACTTTC.

On this clonotype: The junction does not match germline at one end; this may be a read error. This chain links TRBV6-5 with TRBJ2-1; the match to TRBD2 covers 9 bases. The CDR3 has 15 residues. Germline-derived CDR1 and CDR2 are MNHEY and SVGAGI. The CDR3 spells CASSYLAGVGNGQFF. CDR3 bases: TGTGCCAGCAGTTACTTAGCGGGGGTAGGGAATGGGCAGTTCTTC.

This clonotype was seen a few times. The chain employs TRBV2 and TRBJ2-5; 9 bases agree with TRBD1. Germline CDR1 is SNHLY and CDR2 is FYNNEI. V lost 3 bases and J lost 4; bases outside the gene matches: 6. The CDR3 is 15 residues long. CDR3 nucleotide sequence: TGTGCCAGCAGTGATGGAACAGGGGGCGGAGAGACCCAGTACTTC. This codes for CASSDGTGGGETQYF.

Worth noting for this clonotype: Just one base apart from a much larger clone, this may be a read error. The chain has TRBV28 and TRBJ2-2; no firm D call. Trimming took 3 bases from V and 1 from J, leaving 6 bases between them. The CDR3 consists of 14 residues. Looked up from germline, CDR1 is MDHEN and CDR2 is SYDVKM. CDR3 DNA sequence: TGTGCCAGCAGTTTCTCGAAGAACACCGGGGAGCTGTTTTTT. Translating gives CASSFSKNTGELFF. Filled out from reference TRBV28 and TRBJ2-2, the complete variable domain reads DVKVTQSSRYLVKRTGEKVFLECVQDMDHENMFWYRQDPGLGLRLIYFSYDVKMKEKGDIPEGYSVSREKKERFSLILESASTNQTSMYLCASSFSKNTGELFFGEGSRLTVL.

The chain is built from TRBV28 and TRBJ2-7; D unresolved. This CDR3 spans 14 amino acids. Per the germline V gene, CDR1 is MDHEN and CDR2 is SYDVKM. V was pared by 7 bases and J by 2 bases, with 15 bases between. The CDR3 sequence is CASNTVPAPYEQYF. Here the CDR3 DNA reads TGTGCCAGCAACACTGTGCCGGCTCCCTACGAGCAGTACTTC.

Only a few counts were recorded for this clonotype. This chain's CDR3 is CSARDDSYSGNTIYF. The CDR3 region has the DNA TGCAGTGCTAGAGATGACAGTTACTCTGGAAACACCATATATTTT. The V gene is TRBV20-1, the J gene TRBJ1-3, with D possibly matching TRBD1 (5 bases). V was pared by 0 bases and J by 0 bases, with 9 bases between. The germline CDR1 and CDR2 sequences are DFQATT and SNEGSKA (reference sequence). This CDR3 has 15 amino acids.

In its sample, this clonotype was seen a few times. The chain carries TRBV20-1 and TRBJ2-5, with D maybe TRBD2 (6 bases). Trimming removed 0 bases at V and 1 base at J, with 9 bases between. Per the germline V gene, CDR1 is DFQATT and CDR2 is SNEGSKA (reference sequence). This CDR3 contains 14 residues. The chain's CDR3 is CSARDRGTQETQYF. The CDR3 bases are TGCAGTGCTAGAGATCGGGGGACCCAAGAGACCCAGTACTTC.

Remarks on this clonotype: Given a much more abundant clone one base away, this may be a read error. The CDR3, as DNA: TGTGCCAGCAGTTACTTCCGGAACACTGAAGCTTTCTTT. Its translation: CASSYFRNTEAFF. The J gene is TRBJ1-1, the V gene TRBV6-2 or TRBV6-3; D is uncertain. V lost 1 base to trimming and J lost 1 base, with 4 bases between them. This CDR3 has 13 residues. Germline assignment: CDR1 MNHEY and CDR2 SVGEGT.

The CDR3 protein is CASSPYSLMERTYEQYF. CDR3 in DNA: TGTGCCAGCAGTCCCTATTCCCTAATGGAAAGAACCTACGAGCAGTACTTC. The V gene is TRBV28, the J gene TRBJ2-7; D gene uncertain. V lost 5 bases and J 2 bases, leaving 22 bases between the germline ends. Germline-derived CDR1 and CDR2 are MDHEN and SYDVKM. The CDR3 loop spans 17 amino acids. Variable domain in full (rest from reference TRBV28 and TRBJ2-7): DVKVTQSSRYLVKRTGEKVFLECVQDMDHENMFWYRQDPGLGLRLIYFSYDVKMKEKGDIPEGYSVSREKKERFSLILESASTNQTSMYLCASSPYSLMERTYEQYFGPGTRLTVT.

This clonotype has ten or more counts. The chain links TRBV5-1 to TRBJ2-5; 7 positions match TRBD2. Unmatched junction bases numbered 16, after V lost 4 bases and J lost 1 base. There are 18 residues in the CDR3. Germline V gene lookup returns CDR1 SGHRS and CDR2 YFSETQ. This CDR3 is CASSPRGESAVLQETQYF. DNA for the CDR3: TGCGCCAGCAGCCCCCGGGGGGAATCAGCGGTTCTCCAAGAGACCCAGTACTTC.

This clonotype was detected a few times. The chain recombines TRBV29-1 with TRBJ2-7, with D perhaps given as TRBD1 or TRBD2 (6 bases each). This CDR3 contains 13 residues. V was shortened by 3 bases and J by 0 bases, with 9 bases between the two germline ends. Germline V CDR1 and CDR2: SQVTM, ANQGSEA. The CDR3 coding sequence is TGCAGCGTTGAGACGGGGGCCTCCTACGAGCAGTACTTC. It codes for CSVETGASYEQYF.

This clonotype was observed a handful of times. V is TRBV28 and J is TRBJ2-7; no definite D call. CDR1 is MDHEN, CDR2 SYDVKM, per germline. V lost 4 bases to trimming and J lost 6 bases, with 10 bases between them. The CDR3 has 12 amino acids. CDR3 DNA: TGTGCCAGCAGTTCCGAAGGTCGCGAGCAGTACTTC. Translated, it gives CASSSEGREQYF. Together with reference TRBV28 and TRBJ2-7, the CDR3 gives the full variable domain: DVKVTQSSRYLVKRTGEKVFLECVQDMDHENMFWYRQDPGLGLRLIYFSYDVKMKEKGDIPEGYSVSREKKERFSLILESASTNQTSMYLCASSSEGREQYFGPGTRLTVT.

In this sample, this clonotype turned up a few times. The chain has TRBV25-1 and TRBJ2-7; weak D call: TRBD2 (5 bases). Looked up from germline, CDR1 is MGHDK and CDR2 is SYGVNS. Trimming cost V 5 bases and J 6 bases, with 14 bases left between them. This CDR3 region has 13 residues. CDR3 protein: CASSYPFGGEQYF. The CDR3 DNA is TGTGCCAGCAGTTACCCATTCGGAGGCGAGCAGTACTTC.

The chain is built from TRBV6-5 and TRBJ2-3, with D uncertain. Trimming cost V 3 bases and J 2 bases, with 12 bases left between them. Germline CDR1 reads MNHEY; CDR2 reads SVGAGI. This CDR3 has 15 residues. CDR3 DNA sequence: TGTGCCAGCAGTTATCGCTCTATCCTCACAGATACGCAGTATTTT. The encoded protein is CASSYRSILTDTQYF.